Listed here is a single TCR beta chain. Its antigen is currently unknown. The sample belongs to a study of T-cell memory formation after mild COVID-19. Study observations and caveats: In second-wave clones peaking day 37, SARS-CoV-2 specificity remained unconfirmed. Clones contracting day 15 to 85 were balanced CD4/CD8; later expanders leaned CD4+.

The CDR3 contains 17 residues. Trimming stripped 5 bases from V and 2 bases from J, with 18 bases between. In germline, CDR1 is SEHNR, CDR2 FQNEAQ (reference sequence). Via MiXCR, TCRdb re-called the 5' RACE reads, giving one row per CDR3 protein. Among a few hundred thousand distinct CDR3 sequences, roughly 21% were seen once, and the ten largest hold roughly 20%. Input material: PBMCs or a T cell subset sorted from them (not recorded which). The rearrangement joins TRBV7-9 to TRBJ2-2; a weak D match, TRBD2 (6 bases). The sequence was collected from a man aged 18 to 30 who had mild COVID-19 (a few samples of this study predate the infection). Cell type and time point are not known. The CDR3 region is CASSLGFLAKNTGELFF. The CDR3 DNA sequence: TGTGCCAGCAGCCTAGGGTTTCTAGCGAAAAACACCGGGGAGCTGTTTTTT.